The present T cell receptor (beta chain) was sequenced within a study of blood T cell repertoires in COVID-19. Overall study context: Samples of COVID-19 (acute and convalescent) were obtained from the United States, Italy and Spain. From T cells, B-cell-depleted T cells, or PBMCs came the material, which was cDNA or gDNA.

This clone was seen only a few times. Authors' methods: It was from reference gene primer amplification that nucleated cell counts were estimated. The data were produced by immunoSEQ multiplex PCR, yet TCRdb's version contains in-frame clones alone and is incomplete. V, J and clone size were drawn from that table, and D and trimming were deduced from the DNA. This repertoire shows under 100,000 clones, around 87% found once; its top ten account for roughly 1.1%. The TCR was taken from a human donor in a cohort sampled during active COVID-19. The specimen sequenced was peripheral blood.

CDR3 nucleotides: TGTGCCAGCAGTGCCTACAGCGGACAGGATCCGAAGAGGCAGTACTTC. It yields the protein CASSAYSGQDPKRQYF. This sequence joins TRBV6-1 and TRBJ2-7; 7 bases map to TRBD1. CDR3 length equals 16 residues. CDR1 is MNHNS, CDR2 SASEGT, per germline. Trimming removed 4 bases from V and 9 bases from J; junction bases left unmatched: 18.